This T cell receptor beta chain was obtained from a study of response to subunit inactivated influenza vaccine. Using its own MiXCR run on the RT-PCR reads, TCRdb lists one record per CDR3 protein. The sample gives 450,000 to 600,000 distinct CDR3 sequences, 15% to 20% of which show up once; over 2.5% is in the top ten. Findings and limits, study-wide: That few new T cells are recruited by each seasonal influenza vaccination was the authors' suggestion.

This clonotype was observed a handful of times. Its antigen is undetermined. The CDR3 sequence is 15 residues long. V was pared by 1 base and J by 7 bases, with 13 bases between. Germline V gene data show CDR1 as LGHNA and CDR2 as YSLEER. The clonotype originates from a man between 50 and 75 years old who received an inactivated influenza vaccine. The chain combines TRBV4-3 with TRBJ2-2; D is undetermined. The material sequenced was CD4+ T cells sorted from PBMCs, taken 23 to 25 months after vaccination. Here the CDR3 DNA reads TGCGCCAGCAGCCAAGGCGTAGGCGGTCGCGGGGAGCTGTTTTTT. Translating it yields CASSQGVGGRGELFF.